The clone carrying this T cell receptor beta chain was seen only a few times. The target antigen is unknown. The data belong to a study of cytomegalovirus exposure and HLA in healthy donors. Study-wide findings and caveats: Published work reported that the classifier diagnosed cytomegalovirus status with high specificity and sensitivity.

PCR was performed using 60 Vbeta and 13 Jbeta primers. The repertoire was sequenced with immunoSEQ multiplex PCR; TCRdb's copy has only in-frame clones and lacks some. This sample has more than 50,000 clones, with 70% to 85% found just once. The source is a woman in her forties or fifties in good health and CMV-seropositive. Sample: PBMCs.

DNA of the CDR3: TGTGCCAGCAGTGAGGGGACTAGGCCAAACACCATATATTTT. This gives the protein CASSEGTRPNTIYF. The chain recombines TRBV6-5 with TRBJ1-3; D is perhaps TRBD1 (5 bases). CDR3 length equals 14 residues. The germline V gene encodes CDR1 MNHEY and CDR2 SVGAGI. Trimming removed 5 bases at V and 6 bases at J, with 14 bases between.